The sequence of this T cell receptor beta chain was determined in a study of blood T cell repertoires in COVID-19. The assay was immunoSEQ multiplex PCR, and TCRdb's table has in-frame clones only and misses some. The table shows 25,000 to 35,000 clones, with 89% occurring only once. The CDR3 has 17 amino acids. The germline V and J ends were trimmed by 6 bases and 5 bases, with 23 bases remaining between them. Germline lookup yields CDR1 MDHEN and CDR2 SYDVKM. The source is a woman between 40 and 50 years old with active or convalescent COVID-19. The chain carries TRBV28 and TRBJ1-5; D uncertain. Specimen: peripheral blood. The CDR3 DNA follows: TGTGCCAGCAGCCATCCTAGAGTTACCAGTGAGGATCAGCCCCAGCATTTT. Encoded protein: CASSHPRVTSEDQPQHF.